The clone carrying this T cell receptor beta chain was counted between two and nine times. No antigen is known for it. Germline CDR1 reads SGHRS; CDR2 reads YFSETQ. The V end was cut by 7 bases, the J end by 1 base, with 8 bases between. The CDR3 length is 13 residues. Time point of the sample: week 35, safety follow-up. Alongside topical imiquimod, each dose of vaccine comprised 300 ug of mutant IDH1 20-mer peptide. Eight vaccinations were given in weeks 1, 3, 5, 7, 11, 15, 19 and 23. Method: immunoSEQ multiplex PCR; TCRdb's copy keeps in-frame clones and lacks some. The profile shows roughly 64,000 clones, 74% of them singletons. The sample is drawn from a study of a mutant IDH1 vaccine in newly diagnosed glioma. Study results and caveats: Pseudoprogression seemingly bore no relation to changes in top peripheral T cell clonotypes. There were vaccine-induced immune responses in just over 90% of the patients.

The clonotype was recovered from a man over 45 with glioma. The V gene is TRBV5-1, the J gene TRBJ1-4, with no clear D. The material sequenced was PBMCs, taken from a glioma patient whose treatment included an IDH1 peptide vaccine. CDR3 DNA: TGCGCCAGCGGCCAAGGAACTAATGAAAAACTGTTTTTT. Translated, it gives CASGQGTNEKLFF.